The subject of this entry is one TCR beta chain. The data stem from a study of shared clonotypes between healthy human individuals. This table comes from immunoSEQ multiplex PCR, and its TCRdb copy is limited to in-frame clones, with some not included. The sample gives about 710,000 clones, 72% of which show up once; roughly 1.8% is in the top ten. The V and J ends lost 3 bases and 1 base, in that order; junction bases with no gene match: 3. The germline CDR1 and CDR2 sequences are SGHDT and YYEEEE. The CDR3 covers 14 residues. The rearrangement uses TRBV5-6 and TRBJ2-7; the match to TRBD1 covers 8 bases. The receptor's source is a woman under 40 in good health. What was sequenced was memory CD4+ T cells sorted from blood. The sample's subset: CD45RA-negative fraction. The CDR3 sequence is CASSSRQGSYEQYF. CDR3 nucleotide sequence: TGTGCCAGCAGCTCCAGACAGGGGTCCTACGAGCAGTACTTC.